This T cell receptor (beta chain) is from a study of PD-L1 blockade in urothelial cancer. This clone was seen a single time. TCRdb's copy holds only in-frame clones and misses some; the assay was immunoSEQ multiplex PCR. The data show around 100,000 clones, roughly 84% seen once. Time point meaning: pretreatment peripheral blood. Urothelial carcinoma affected the patients, and it was locally advanced or metastatic. Each patient gave between 1 and 8 samples, pretreatment and on-treatment. The source of this sequence is a man in his sixties with urothelial cancer. This specimen consisted of PBMCs, obtained around atezolizumab (anti-PD-L1) treatment.

The CDR3 region is CASSPGGGNTGELFF. The CDR3 DNA is TGTGCCAGCAGCCCTGGGGGAGGTAACACCGGGGAGCTGTTTTTT. This rearrangement joins TRBV11-2 to TRBJ2-2, with a possible D match to TRBD2 (6 bases). This CDR3 is 15 amino acids long. Germline V gene data show CDR1 as SGHAT and CDR2 as FQNNGV. Trimming stripped 5 bases from V and 2 bases from J, with 12 bases between.